Listed here is a single T cell receptor beta chain. This clone was counted only a few times. Its antigen remains unidentified. No base quality information exists; no much larger clone differs at one position. The immunoSEQ Assay, a bias-controlled multiplex PCR, was used to amplify TCRbeta CDR3 regions from genomic DNA. As for how the authors treated the data: The number of nucleated cells in each sample was estimated from the amplification of reference gene primers within the assay. Sequence reads were collapsed and filtered to measure the absolute abundance of every unique TCRbeta CDR3 rearrangement. Productive Simpson clonality was computed per sample as the square root of Simpson's diversity index over productive rearrangements. This immuneACCESS table, as held by TCRdb, lists in-frame sequences with V and J called but not all clones. Of the missing ones, under half trace to an unresolved V gene in checked studies; the others have no known cause. That table is the source of V, J and clone size, and D and trimming were worked out from the DNA. The sample table holds around 160,000 clones, of which 80% were seen once. The biggest ten clones account for over 10% of the sample.

The source of the sample is a study of blood T cell repertoires in COVID-19 (dated by TCRdb to the early 2020s). Study-wide context: Collaborator samples came from the United States, Italy and Spain and covered acute and convalescent phases of COVID-19. The prospective study material was composed of cDNA or gDNA derived from T cells, B-cell-depleted T cells, or PBMCs. Deeply sampled blood TCRbeta repertoires from subjects exposed to, actively infected with, or recovered from COVID-19 were included in the dataset. A freely available public database, intended as a resource for researchers studying the immune response to SARS-CoV-2, is where the repertoires were released. Samples came from the ongoing ImmuneRACE study (first 160 participants) plus 1,254 subjects from 6 global collaborators. Sample metadata almost always included a de-identified subject ID, COVID-19 status, age in years and sex. Where HLA class I and class II types were available, the types were taken from metadata supplied by the sample provider, not from assay-based typing. General study outcomes and caveats: Clinical and demographic metadata were provided uncurated, with the amount varying by source and participant.

Each collaborating institution followed its own protocols to collect whole blood in K2EDTA tubes. For TCRbeta analysis, collaborators shipped samples in one of three forms: frozen whole blood, isolated PBMCs, or DNA extracted from either of those sample types. The CDR1 and CDR2 encoded by the germline V gene (reference sequence) are PRHDT and FYEKMQ. Including the terminal cysteine and phenylalanine, the CDR3 comprises 15 residues. The CDR3 DNA has 45 bases and is translated from base 1. V is cut by 2 bases and J by 3 bases, and the space between the germline ends is 14 bases. The sequencing input was peripheral blood. The chain is made from TRBV13 and TRBJ2-7, and perhaps TRBD1 as D gene, on 5 matching bases. This sequence was found in a man aged 55 to 69 with active or convalescent COVID-19. The nucleotides read TGTGCCAGCAGCTTAACCCCGACAGTATTCTACGAGCAGTACTTC. Its protein product is CASSLTPTVFYEQYF.